This T cell receptor beta chain was profiled in a study of CXCR3-negative and CXCR3-positive naive CD8 T cells. Germline CDR1 MDHEN, CDR2 SYDVKM. CDR3 length equals 15 residues. Via 5' RACE with UMI labels, TRB cDNA libraries were prepared. After re-calling the 5' RACE reads, TCRdb lists one entry per CDR3 protein, DNA absent. Across around 160,000 distinct CDR3 sequences, the top ten clones capture about 0.28% of the sample. Overall study findings and caveats: Each naive subset displayed comparably high diversity, whereas memory CD8+ cells displayed much lower diversity. Higher TRB CDR3 hydrophobicity marked CXCR3-positive naive cells relative to CXCR3-negative naive cells.

Points on this clonotype: Its antigen is still unknown.

This chain uses TRBV28 with TRBJ1-1; TCRdb indicates TRBD1, and absent DNA this call remains unverified. The sample consisted of naive CXCR3+ CD8+ T cells from blood. Described subset: CD45RO-CCR7+CD27+CD95- naive CD8+ T cells expressing CXCR3 (TNR3+). The source of this sequence is a human donor in good health. Some clones in this sample may be carry-over from other donors' samples. This CDR3 reads CASSFGTAFPAEAFF.